These 8 T cell receptor beta chains originate from one sample sequenced in a study of blood T cells in healthy people across ages. Alongside a J-beta primer mix, a sample-barcoded 5' primer served in a second PCR lasting about 7 to 12 cycles. TCRdb fed the 5' RACE reads into MiXCR, producing one record per CDR3 protein. The sample lists roughly 1,500,000 distinct CDR3 sequences, approximately 38% occurring once. The sequenced sample consisted of blood. The receptors come from a woman aged 18 to 35 in good health.

This chain connects TRBV30 to TRBJ1-2; no clear D gene. V was cut by 3 bases and J by 7 bases, with 12 bases left in between. CDR3 length equals 12 residues. Germline CDR1 and CDR2: GTSNPN and SVGIG (reference sequence). CDR3 protein: CAWSPRGSGYTF. Written as DNA, the CDR3 is TGTGCCTGGAGCCCGAGAGGGAGTGGCTACACCTTC.

The chain carries TRBV11-2 and TRBJ1-2; TRBD1 aligns across 11 bases. This CDR3 contains 16 residues. J gave up 4 bases and V 5 bases, and 9 bases lay outside the gene matches. Germline-derived CDR1 and CDR2 are SGHAT and FQNNGV. The CDR3 bases are TGTGCCAGCAGCGAGGGGGGACAGGGGGATATCTATGGCTACACCTTC. The encoded protein is CASSEGGQGDIYGYTF.

The chain uses TRBV29-1 and TRBJ2-1; D is undetermined. With the DNA end fitting TRBJ2-7 better, the J assignment may be wrong. The CDR3 totals 10 residues. Germline CDR1 reads SQVTM; CDR2 reads ANQGSEA. The DNA of the CDR3 is TGCAGCGTGGCCTACAATGAGCAGTACTTC. This sequence encodes CSVAYNEQYF.

The genes are TRBV10-3 and TRBJ2-5; D remains ambiguous. The CDR3 runs to 12 residues. The V end was cut by 3 bases, the J end by 5 bases, with 7 bases between. Germline V gene data show CDR1 as ENHRY and CDR2 as SYGVKD. The CDR3 sequence is CAISDQRETQYF. CDR3 nucleotides: TGTGCCATCAGTGATCAGAGGGAGACCCAGTACTTC.

The J gene is TRBJ2-5, the V gene TRBV20-1; no firm D call. Deletions cut 8 bases from V and 4 bases from J, with 14 bases between. The CDR3 contains 12 residues. Germline V gives CDR1 DFQATT, CDR2 SNEGSKA (reference sequence). The CDR3 sequence is CSPLGFPETQYF. The DNA for the CDR3 is TGCAGTCCCCTGGGTTTCCCAGAGACCCAGTACTTC.

The V and J genes are TRBV27 and TRBJ2-4, with 10 bases lining up with TRBD2. The germline V gene has CDR1 MNHEY and CDR2 SMNVEV (reference sequence). The CDR3 contains 15 residues. Trimming removed 6 bases from V and 13 bases from J; junction bases left unmatched: 15. The CDR3 nucleotides are TGTGCCAGCAGAGCGGGGGGGTCATTCTCGTCTGAGCAGTACTTC. It specifies CASRAGGSFSSEQYF.

The gene calls are TRBV20-1 and TRBJ1-2, with 9 bases lining up with TRBD1. Germline CDR1 DFQATT, CDR2 SNEGSKA (reference sequence). Germline trimming cut 3 bases from V and 4 bases from J; bases unmatched to any gene: 6. The CDR3 runs 14 residues. Here the CDR3 DNA reads TGCAGTGCTAGTGACAGGGGGGAAGGCTATGGCTACACCTTC. Protein: CSASDRGEGYGYTF.

This clonotype occurred a few times. The gene calls are TRBV19 and TRBJ1-4; D not resolved. The V gene lost 5 bases and the J gene lost 7 bases, with 14 bases spanning the gap. The CDR3 is 14 amino acids. The germline CDR1 and CDR2 sequences are LNHDA and SQIVND (reference sequence). CDR3 sequence: CASSPEGRGEKLFF. As DNA, the CDR3 is TGTGCCAGTAGTCCAGAGGGCCGGGGTGAAAAACTGTTTTTT.